Sequencing of this T cell receptor beta chain was carried out in a study of blood T cell repertoires in COVID-19. Study-level information: The samples span acute and convalescent COVID-19 from the United States, Italy and Spain. Sample material is recorded as cDNA or gDNA derived from T cells, B-cell-depleted T cells, or PBMCs.

This clone occurred once. During active infection, Seattle patients enrolled and were then monitored through disease. In the original workflow: The authors estimated nucleated cell counts from reference gene primer amplification. Here immunoSEQ multiplex PCR was the method, and the copy in TCRdb shows in-frame clones only, minus some. V and J calls and clone size are copied from that table; D and trimming were computed from the DNA. The data contain 160,000 or so clones, approximately 79% of them singletons. Sequenced sample: peripheral blood. The clonotype originates from a woman in her sixties with COVID-19, enrolled during active disease.

CDR3 coding DNA: TGTGCCAGCAGTAGGGGGAGTAACTATGGCTACACCTTC. Its translation: CASSRGSNYGYTF. The rearrangement uses TRBV5-5 and TRBJ1-2; D is possibly TRBD1 (6 bases). The germline V gene has CDR1 SGHKS and CDR2 YYEKEE (reference sequence). Trimming cost V 5 bases and J 1 base, with 9 bases left between them. CDR3 size: 13 residues.